Following are 6 T cell receptor beta chains from one sample sequenced in a study of blood T cell repertoires in COVID-19. Libraries were prepared by immunoSEQ multiplex PCR; TCRdb keeps only in-frame clonotypes and omits some of them. The data hold fewer than 250,000 clones, with around four fifths observed a single time. Material: peripheral blood. The receptor source for this set is a human donor in a cohort sampled during active COVID-19.

The chain has TRBV4-2 and TRBJ1-2, with TRBD1 identical over 8 bases. Trimming removed 6 bases from V and 10 bases from J; junction bases left unmatched: 10. Germline CDR1 is LGHNA and CDR2 is YNFKEQ. The CDR3 has 13 residues. Written as DNA, the CDR3 is TGTGCCAGCAGATCCGGACAGGGCGGCGTCTACACCTTC. Amino acid sequence: CASRSGQGGVYTF.

This sequence joins TRBV7-9 and TRBJ1-2; D gene unclear. Germline lookup yields CDR1 SEHNR and CDR2 FQNEAQ (reference sequence). V lost 0 bases, J lost 3 bases, and 8 bases lay in between. The CDR3 extends over 14 amino acids. The DNA of the CDR3 is TGTGCCAGCAGCTTAGCTGTGGCAGACTATGGCTACACCTTC. Translating it yields CASSLAVADYGYTF.

The chain recombines TRBV10-3 with TRBJ2-3; D is unresolved. The CDR3 has 14 residues. The germline CDR1 and CDR2 sequences are ENHRY and SYGVKD. Trimming took 0 bases from V and 1 from J, leaving 5 bases between them. For the CDR3, the DNA is TGTGCCATCAGTGAGTCCGTCGGCACAGATACGCAGTATTTT. Encoded protein: CAISESVGTDTQYF.

This clone has only one observation. V and J are TRBV6-4 and TRBJ1-5, with 7 positions matching TRBD1. J gave up 0 bases and V 7 bases, and 12 bases lay outside the gene matches. The CDR3 length is 17 residues. Per the germline V gene, CDR1 is MRHNA and CDR2 is SNTAGT. The CDR3 nucleotides are TGTGCCAGCATCCAGGGGGGTCGAGTGGATAGCAATCAGCCCCAGCATTTT. This translates into CASIQGGRVDSNQPQHF.

This chain links TRBV3-1 (or the pseudogene TRBV3-2) with TRBJ2-3; the D gene is possibly TRBD1 (5 bases). Germline CDR1 reads LGHDT; CDR2 reads YNNKEL (reference sequence). Trimming removed 1 base at V and 2 bases at J, with 7 bases between. This CDR3 contains 14 residues. The CDR3 sequence is CASSQAGPTDTQYF. The CDR3 region has the DNA TGTGCCAGCAGCCAAGCAGGGCCCACAGATACGCAGTATTTT.

This chain links TRBV4-1 with TRBJ2-5; 8 nucleotides match TRBD1. With 3 bases clipped from V and 0 bases from J, the junction kept 12 bases outside the gene matches. The germline V gene encodes CDR1 MGHRA and CDR2 YSYEKL. The CDR3 spans 18 residues. This CDR3 is CASSQDVDRGGYQETQYF. The CDR3 DNA reads as TGCGCCAGCAGCCAGGACGTCGACAGGGGCGGGTACCAAGAGACCCAGTACTTC.